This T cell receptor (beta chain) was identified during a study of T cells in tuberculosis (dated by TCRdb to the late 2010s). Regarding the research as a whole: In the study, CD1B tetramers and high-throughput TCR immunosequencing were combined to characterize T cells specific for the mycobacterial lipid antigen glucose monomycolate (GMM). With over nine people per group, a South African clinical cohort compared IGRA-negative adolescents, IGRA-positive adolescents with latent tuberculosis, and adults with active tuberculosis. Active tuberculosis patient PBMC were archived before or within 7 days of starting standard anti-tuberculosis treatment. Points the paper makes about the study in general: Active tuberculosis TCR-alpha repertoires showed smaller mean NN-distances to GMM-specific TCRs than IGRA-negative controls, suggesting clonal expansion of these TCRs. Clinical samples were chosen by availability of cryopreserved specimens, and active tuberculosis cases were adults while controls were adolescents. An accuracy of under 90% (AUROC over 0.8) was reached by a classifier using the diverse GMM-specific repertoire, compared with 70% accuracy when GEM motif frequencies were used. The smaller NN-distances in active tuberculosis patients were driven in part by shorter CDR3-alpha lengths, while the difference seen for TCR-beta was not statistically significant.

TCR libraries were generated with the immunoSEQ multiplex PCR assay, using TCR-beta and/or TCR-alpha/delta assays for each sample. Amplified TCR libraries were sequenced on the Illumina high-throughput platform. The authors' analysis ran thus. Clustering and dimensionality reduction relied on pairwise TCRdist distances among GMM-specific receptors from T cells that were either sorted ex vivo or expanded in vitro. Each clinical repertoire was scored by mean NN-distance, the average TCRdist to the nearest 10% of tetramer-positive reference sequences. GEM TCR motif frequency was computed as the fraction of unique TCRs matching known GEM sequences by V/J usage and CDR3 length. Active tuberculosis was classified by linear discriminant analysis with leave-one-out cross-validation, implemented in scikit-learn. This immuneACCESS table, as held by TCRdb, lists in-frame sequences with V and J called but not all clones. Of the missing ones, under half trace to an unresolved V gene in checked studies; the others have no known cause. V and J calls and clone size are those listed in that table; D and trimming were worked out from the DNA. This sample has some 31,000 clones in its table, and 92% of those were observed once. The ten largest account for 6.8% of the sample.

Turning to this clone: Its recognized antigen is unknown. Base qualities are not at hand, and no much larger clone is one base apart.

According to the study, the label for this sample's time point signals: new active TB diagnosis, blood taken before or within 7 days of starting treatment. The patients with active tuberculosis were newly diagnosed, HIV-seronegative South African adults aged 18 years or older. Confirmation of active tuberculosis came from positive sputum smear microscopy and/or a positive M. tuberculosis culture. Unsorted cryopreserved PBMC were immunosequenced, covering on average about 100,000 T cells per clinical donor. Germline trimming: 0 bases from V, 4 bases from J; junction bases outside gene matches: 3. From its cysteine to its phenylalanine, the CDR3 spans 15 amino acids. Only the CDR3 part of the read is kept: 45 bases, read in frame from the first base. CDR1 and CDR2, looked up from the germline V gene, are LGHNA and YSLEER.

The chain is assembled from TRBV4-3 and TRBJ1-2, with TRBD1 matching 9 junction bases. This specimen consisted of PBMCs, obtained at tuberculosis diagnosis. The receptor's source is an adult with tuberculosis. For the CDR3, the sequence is CASSQETGGIYGYTF. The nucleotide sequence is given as TGCGCCAGCAGCCAAGAGACAGGGGGGATCTATGGCTACACCTTC.